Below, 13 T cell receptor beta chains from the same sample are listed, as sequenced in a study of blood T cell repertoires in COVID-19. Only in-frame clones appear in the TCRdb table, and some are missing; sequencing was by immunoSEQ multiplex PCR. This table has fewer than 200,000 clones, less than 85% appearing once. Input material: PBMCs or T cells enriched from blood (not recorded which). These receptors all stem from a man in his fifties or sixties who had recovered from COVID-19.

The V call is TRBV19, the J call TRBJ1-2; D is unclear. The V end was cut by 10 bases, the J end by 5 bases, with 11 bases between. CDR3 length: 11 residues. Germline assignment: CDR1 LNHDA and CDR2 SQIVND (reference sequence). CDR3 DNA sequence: TGTGCCACCATGGAGGGATATGGCTACACCTTC. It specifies CATMEGYGYTF.

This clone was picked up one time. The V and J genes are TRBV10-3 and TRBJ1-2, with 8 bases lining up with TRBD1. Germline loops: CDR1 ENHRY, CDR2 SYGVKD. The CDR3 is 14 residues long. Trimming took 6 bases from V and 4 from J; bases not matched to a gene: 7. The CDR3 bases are TGTGCCATCAGAGGACAGGGCCTTCTCTATGGCTACACCTTC. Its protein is CAIRGQGLLYGYTF.

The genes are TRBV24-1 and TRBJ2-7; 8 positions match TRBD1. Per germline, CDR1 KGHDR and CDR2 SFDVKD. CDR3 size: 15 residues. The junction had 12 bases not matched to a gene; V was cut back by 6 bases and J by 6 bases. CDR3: CATSPGTGPLGEQYF. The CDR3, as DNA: TGTGCCACCAGTCCCGGGACAGGCCCGTTGGGCGAGCAGTACTTC.

CDR3 protein: CASGDRLNNEQFF. Written as DNA, the CDR3 is TGTGCCAGTGGGGACAGACTGAACAATGAGCAGTTCTTC. The genes are TRBV7-9 and TRBJ2-1, with 7 nucleotides matching TRBD1. CDR3 length: 13 amino acids. The germline V gene encodes CDR1 SEHNR and CDR2 FQNEAQ (reference sequence). V lost 9 bases and J lost 5; bases outside the gene matches: 7. Full variable domain (outside the CDR3, taken from reference TRBV7-9 and TRBJ2-1): DTGVSQNPRHKITKRGQNVTFRCDPISEHNRLYWYRQTLGQGPEFLTYFQNEAQLEKSRLLSDRFSAERPKGSFSTLEIQRTEQGDSAMYLCASGDRLNNEQFFGPGTRLTVL.

CDR3 coding DNA: TGTGCCACCAGCACCCTCCGGGGGTCTGGAAACACCATATATTTT. It is translated as CATSTLRGSGNTIYF. This sequence joins TRBV15 and TRBJ1-3; D perhaps matches TRBD1 (5 bases). The V gene lost 4 bases and the J gene lost 1 base, with 11 bases spanning the gap. This CDR3 comprises 15 residues. Germline assignment: CDR1 LNHNV and CDR2 YYDKDF (reference sequence).

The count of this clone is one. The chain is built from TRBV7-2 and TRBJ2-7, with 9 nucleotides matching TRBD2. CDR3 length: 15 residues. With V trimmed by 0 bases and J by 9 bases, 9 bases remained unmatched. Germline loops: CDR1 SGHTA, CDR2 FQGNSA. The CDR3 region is CASSLAGGGAVVQYF. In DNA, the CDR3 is TGTGCCAGCAGCTTAGCAGGCGGGGGGGCGGTTGTGCAGTACTTC.

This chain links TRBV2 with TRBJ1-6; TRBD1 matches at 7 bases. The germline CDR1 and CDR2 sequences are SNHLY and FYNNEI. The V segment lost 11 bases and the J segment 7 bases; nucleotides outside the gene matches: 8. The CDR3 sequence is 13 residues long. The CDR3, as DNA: TGTGCCGGTCAGGGACAGACGAATTCACCCCTCCACTTT. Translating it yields CAGQGQTNSPLHF. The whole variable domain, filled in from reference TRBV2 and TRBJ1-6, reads EPEVTQTPSHQVTQMGQEVILRCVPISNHLYFYWYRQILGQKVEFLVSFYNNEISEKSEIFDDQFSVERPDGSNFTLKIRSTKLEDSAMYFCAGQGQTNSPLHFGNGTRLTVT.

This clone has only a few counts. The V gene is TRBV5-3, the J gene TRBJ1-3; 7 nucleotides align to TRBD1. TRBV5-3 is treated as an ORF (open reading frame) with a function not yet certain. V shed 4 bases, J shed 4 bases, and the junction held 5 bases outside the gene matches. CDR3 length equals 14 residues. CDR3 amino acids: CARSLGQAGNTIYF. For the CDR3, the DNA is TGTGCCAGAAGCCTAGGACAGGCGGGAAACACCATATATTTT.

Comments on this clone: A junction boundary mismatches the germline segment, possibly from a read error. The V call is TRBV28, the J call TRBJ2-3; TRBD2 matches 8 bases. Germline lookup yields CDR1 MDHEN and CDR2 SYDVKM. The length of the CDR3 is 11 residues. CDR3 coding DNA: TGCAAAGCGGGGGGCACAGATACGCAGTATTTT. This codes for CKAGGTDTQYF.

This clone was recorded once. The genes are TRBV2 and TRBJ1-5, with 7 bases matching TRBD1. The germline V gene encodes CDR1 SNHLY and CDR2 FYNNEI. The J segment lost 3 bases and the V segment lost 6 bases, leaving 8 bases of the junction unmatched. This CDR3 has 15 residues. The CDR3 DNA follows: TGTGCCAGCAGGGAACAGGGGTCTCTCAATCAGCCCCAGCATTTT. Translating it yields CASREQGSLNQPQHF.

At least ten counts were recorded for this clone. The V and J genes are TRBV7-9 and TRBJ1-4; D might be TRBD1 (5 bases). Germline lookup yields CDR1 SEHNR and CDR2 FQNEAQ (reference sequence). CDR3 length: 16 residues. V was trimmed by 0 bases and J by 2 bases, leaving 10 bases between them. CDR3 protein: CASSLAPGETNEKLFF. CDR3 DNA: TGTGCCAGCAGCTTAGCGCCGGGGGAGACTAATGAAAAACTGTTTTTT. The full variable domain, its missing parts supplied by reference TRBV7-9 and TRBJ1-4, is DTGVSQNPRHKITKRGQNVTFRCDPISEHNRLYWYRQTLGQGPEFLTYFQNEAQLEKSRLLSDRFSAERPKGSFSTLEIQRTEQGDSAMYLCASSLAPGETNEKLFFGSGTQLSVL.

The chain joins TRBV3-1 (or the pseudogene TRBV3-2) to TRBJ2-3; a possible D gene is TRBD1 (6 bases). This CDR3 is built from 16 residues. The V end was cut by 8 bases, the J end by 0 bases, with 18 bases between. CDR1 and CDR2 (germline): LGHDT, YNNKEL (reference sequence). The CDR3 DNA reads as TGTGCCAGCTCTAAAGCCGGGACACTGAGCACAGATACGCAGTATTTT. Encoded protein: CASSKAGTLSTDTQYF.

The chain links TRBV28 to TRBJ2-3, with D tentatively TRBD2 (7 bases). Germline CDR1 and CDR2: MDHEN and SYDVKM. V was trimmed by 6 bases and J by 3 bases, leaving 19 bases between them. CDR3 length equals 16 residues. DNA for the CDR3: TGTGCCAGCAGCCCTATACGGGGGCGGGGGACAGATACGCAGTATTTT. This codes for CASSPIRGRGTDTQYF.